The clone carrying this TCR beta chain was picked up many times. These data come from a study of blood T cells in healthy people across ages. PCR was performed a second time for roughly 6 to 12 cycles using a sample-barcoded 5' primer and a J-beta primer mix. TCRdb analysed the 5' RACE reads with MiXCR anew, one entry per CDR3 protein. Of 590,000 or so distinct CDR3 sequences listed, about 30% are singletons. The sequenced sample consisted of blood. The receptor comes from a woman older than 75 in good health.

Here the CDR3 reads CASTEYGTQYF. CDR3 bases: TGTGCCAGCACCGAATATGGAACCCAGTACTTC. This sequence joins TRBV6-6 and TRBJ2-5; unclear D gene. Between the trimmed V and J ends, which lost 7 bases and 8 bases, there was a span of 11 bases. CDR3 length equals 11 residues. CDR1 is MNHNY and CDR2 is SVGAGI in the germline V gene (reference sequence).